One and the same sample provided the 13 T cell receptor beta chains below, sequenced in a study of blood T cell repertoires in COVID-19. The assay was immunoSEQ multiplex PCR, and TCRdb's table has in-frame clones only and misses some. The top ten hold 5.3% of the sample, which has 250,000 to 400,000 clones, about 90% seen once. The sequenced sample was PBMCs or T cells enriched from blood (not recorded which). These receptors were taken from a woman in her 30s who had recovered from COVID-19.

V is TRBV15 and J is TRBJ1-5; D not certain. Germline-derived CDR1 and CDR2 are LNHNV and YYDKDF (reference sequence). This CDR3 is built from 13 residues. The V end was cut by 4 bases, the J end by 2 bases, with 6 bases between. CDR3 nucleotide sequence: TGTGCCACCAGCATCGGTGGCAATCAGCCCCAGCATTTT. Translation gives CATSIGGNQPQHF.

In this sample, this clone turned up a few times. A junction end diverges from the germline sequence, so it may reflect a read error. CDR3: CASSEPRGRVDF. Here the CDR3 DNA reads TGTGCCAGCAGTGAACCCCGAGGGCGGGTCGATTTT. The V and J genes are TRBV6-1 and TRBJ1-6; no reliable D call. Germline-derived CDR1 and CDR2 are MNHNS and SASEGT. The CDR3 sequence is 12 residues long.

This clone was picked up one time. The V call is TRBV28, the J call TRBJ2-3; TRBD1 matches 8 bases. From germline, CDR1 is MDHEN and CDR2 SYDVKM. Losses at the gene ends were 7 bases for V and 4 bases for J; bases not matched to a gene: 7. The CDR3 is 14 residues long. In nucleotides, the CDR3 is TGTGCCAGCACCGGGGGACAGGTCGCAGATACGCAGTATTTT. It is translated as CASTGGQVADTQYF.

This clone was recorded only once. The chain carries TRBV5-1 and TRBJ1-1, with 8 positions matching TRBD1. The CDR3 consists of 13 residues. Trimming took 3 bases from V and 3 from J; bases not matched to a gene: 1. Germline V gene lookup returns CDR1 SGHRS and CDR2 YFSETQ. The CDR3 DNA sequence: TGCGCCAGCAGCTCACAGGGGGACACTGAAGCTTTCTTT. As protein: CASSSQGDTEAFF.

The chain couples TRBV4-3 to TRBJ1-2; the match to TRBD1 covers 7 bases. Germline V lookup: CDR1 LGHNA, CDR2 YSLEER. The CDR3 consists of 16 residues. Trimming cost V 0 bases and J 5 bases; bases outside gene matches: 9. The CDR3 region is CASSQDLLDRVYGYTF. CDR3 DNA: TGCGCCAGCAGCCAAGATCTTTTAGACAGGGTTTATGGCTACACCTTC.

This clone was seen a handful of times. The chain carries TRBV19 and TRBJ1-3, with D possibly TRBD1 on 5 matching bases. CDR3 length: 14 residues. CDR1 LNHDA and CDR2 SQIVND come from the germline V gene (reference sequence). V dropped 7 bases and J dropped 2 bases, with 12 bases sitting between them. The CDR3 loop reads CASTPAGAGNTIYF. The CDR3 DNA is TGTGCCAGTACCCCGGCGGGGGCTGGAAACACCATATATTTT.

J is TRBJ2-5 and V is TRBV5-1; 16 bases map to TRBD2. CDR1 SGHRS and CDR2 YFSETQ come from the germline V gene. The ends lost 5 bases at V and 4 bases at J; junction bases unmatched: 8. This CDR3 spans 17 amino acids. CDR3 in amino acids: CASRPGLAGGLPETQYF. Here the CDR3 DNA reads TGCGCCAGCAGGCCGGGACTAGCGGGGGGGCTGCCAGAGACCCAGTACTTC.

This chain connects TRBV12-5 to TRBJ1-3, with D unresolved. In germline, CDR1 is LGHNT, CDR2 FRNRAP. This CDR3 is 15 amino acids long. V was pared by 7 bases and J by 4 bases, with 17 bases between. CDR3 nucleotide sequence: TGTGCTAGTGCCCGCGGTGACTCCGCGGGAAACACCATATATTTT. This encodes CASARGDSAGNTIYF.

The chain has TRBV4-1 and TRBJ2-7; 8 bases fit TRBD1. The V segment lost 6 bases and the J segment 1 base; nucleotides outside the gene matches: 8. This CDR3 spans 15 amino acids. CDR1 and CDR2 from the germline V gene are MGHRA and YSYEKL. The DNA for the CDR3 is TGCGCCAGCAGTCCCGGACAGGGAAGGTCCTACGAGCAGTACTTC. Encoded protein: CASSPGQGRSYEQYF.

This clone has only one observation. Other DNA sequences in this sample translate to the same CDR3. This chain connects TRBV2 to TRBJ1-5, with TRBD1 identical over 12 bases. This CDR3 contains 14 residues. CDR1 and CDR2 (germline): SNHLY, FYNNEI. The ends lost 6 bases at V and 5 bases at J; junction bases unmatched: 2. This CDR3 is CASSGTGGDQPQHF. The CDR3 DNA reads TGTGCCAGCAGCGGGACAGGGGGCGATCAGCCCCAGCATTTT.

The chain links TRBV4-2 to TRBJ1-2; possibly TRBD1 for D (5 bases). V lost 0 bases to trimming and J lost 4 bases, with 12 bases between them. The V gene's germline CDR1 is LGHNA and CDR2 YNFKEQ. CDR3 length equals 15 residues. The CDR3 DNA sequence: TGTGCCAGCAGCCAAGATTGGACACCGATCTATGGCTACACCTTC. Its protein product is CASSQDWTPIYGYTF.

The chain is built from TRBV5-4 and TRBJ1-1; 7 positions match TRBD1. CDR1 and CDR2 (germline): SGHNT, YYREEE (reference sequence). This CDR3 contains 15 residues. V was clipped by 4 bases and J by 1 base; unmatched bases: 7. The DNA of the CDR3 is TGTGCCAGCAGCCCCCAACAGGGGACGAACACTGAAGCTTTCTTT. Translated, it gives CASSPQQGTNTEAFF.

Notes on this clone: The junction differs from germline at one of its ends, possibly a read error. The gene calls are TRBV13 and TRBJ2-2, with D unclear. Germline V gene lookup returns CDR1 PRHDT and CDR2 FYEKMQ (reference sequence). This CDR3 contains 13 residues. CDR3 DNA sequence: TGTGCCAGCAGCCTACAGAACCCCGGGGAGCTGTTTTTT. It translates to CASSLQNPGELFF.